The rows below give T cell receptor beta chains drawn from one sample of a study of blood T cells in healthy people across ages. TCRdb re-derived calls from the 5' RACE reads in MiXCR, one entry per CDR3 protein. The sample contains about 1.7 million distinct CDR3 sequences, roughly 27% of which appear only once. Sequenced material: blood. These receptors came from a woman aged 25 to 39 in good health. The CDR3 runs from the conserved cysteine through the conserved F or W. D genes are given only for firm matches. The size of a clone is reported for some rows only, either as once, few or many, or as a class for expanded clones.

TRBJ2-7 | 14 | . | TRBD1 | TRBV20-1 | CSARVPGQTYEQYF | TGCAGTGCTAGAGTTCCGGGACAGACCTACGAGCAGTACTTC
TRBJ2-5 | 15 | . | TRBD2 | TRBV6-6 | CASSYGAGDGETQYF | TGTGCCAGCAGTTACGGGGCGGGAGATGGCGAGACCCAGTACTTC
TRBJ2-1 | 16 | . | . | TRBV7-2 | CASGGNWGRLDNEQFF | TGTGCCAGCGGGGGTAATTGGGGTAGACTAGACAATGAGCAGTTCTTC
TRBJ2-3 | 12 | few | TRBD1 | TRBV29-1 | CSAGQRTDTQYF | TGCAGCGCGGGACAGCGCACAGATACGCAGTATTTT
TRBJ1-1 | 12 | . | . | TRBV7-9 | CASSLESRSAFF | TGTGCCAGCAGCTTAGAGTCCCGTTCAGCTTTCTTT
TRBJ2-4 | 14 | . | . | TRBV4-1 | CASSQEDPRAIQYF | TGCGCCAGCAGCCAAGAGGACCCCCGGGCCATTCAGTACTTC
TRBJ2-4 | 16 | . | . | TRBV7-9 | CASSLIGTLFNNEQYF | TGTGCCAGCAGCTTAATAGGGACTTTATTCAACAATGAGCAGTACTTC
TRBJ2-7 | 15 | few | . | TRBV29-1 | CSVEGGQEFVYEQYF | TGCAGCGTTGAAGGGGGACAAGAGTTTGTCTACGAGCAGTACTTC
TRBJ2-1 | 13 | . | . | TRBV27 | CASKTRGENEQFF | TGTGCCAGCAAGACTAGGGGGGAGAATGAGCAGTTCTTC
TRBJ2-3 | 16 | . | TRBD2 | TRBV11-2 | CASSSTSGRGADTQYF | TGTGCCAGCAGCTCGACTAGCGGGAGAGGGGCAGATACGCAGTATTTT
TRBJ1-1 | 12 | . | . | TRBV3-1 | CASRGKSPEAFF | TGTGCCAGCAGAGGCAAATCCCCTGAAGCTTTCTTT
TRBJ2-1 | 13 | . | . | TRBV20-1 | CSARDLFYNEQCF | TGCAGTGCTAGAGACCTCTTCTACAATGAGCAGTGCTTC
TRBJ2-7 | 15 | . | TRBD1 | TRBV20-1 | CSAHVSGTGFYEQYF | TGCAGTGCTCACGTTTCGGGGACAGGGTTTTACGAGCAGTACTTC
TRBJ2-1 | 16 | few | TRBD2 | TRBV27 | CAARRAGDLGVNEQFF | TGTGCCGCCAGACGGGCGGGGGACTTGGGAGTAAATGAGCAGTTCTTC
TRBJ2-7 | 15 | . | TRBD1 | TRBV6-1 | CASSLGDRFSYEQYF | TGTGCCAGCAGTTTAGGGGACAGATTTTCCTACGAGCAGTACTTC
TRBJ2-7 | 15 | many | . | TRBV6-1 | CASSDPPDSVYEQYF | TGTGCCAGCAGTGATCCCCCCGACAGCGTCTACGAGCAGTACTTC
TRBJ2-2 | 17 | . | . | TRBV5-1 | CASSLGPSRGNTGELFF | TGCGCCAGCAGCTTGGGTCCTAGCCGAGGGAACACCGGGGAGCTGTTTTTT
TRBJ2-1 | 15 | . | . | TRBV28 | CASTEQGTPYNEQFF | TGTGCCAGCACCGAACAGGGCACCCCCTACAATGAGCAGTTCTTC
TRBJ2-7 | 16 | . | . | TRBV27 | CASSFSGQTRSYEQYF | TGTGCCAGCAGTTTTTCCGGGCAGACTAGATCCTACGAGCAGTACTTC
TRBJ2-5 | 11 | many | . | TRBV3-1 | CASSHLETQYF | TGTGCCAGCAGCCACCTCGAGACCCAGTACTTC
TRBJ2-7 | 12 | many | . | TRBV10-2 | CASSESTDEQYF | TGCGCCAGCAGTGAGTCGACAGACGAGCAGTACTTC
TRBJ2-1 | 15 | few | TRBD2 | TRBV2 | CASSGPSGGYNEQFF | TGTGCCAGCAGTGGTCCTAGCGGGGGGTACAATGAGCAGTTCTTC
TRBJ2-6 | 18 | . | . | TRBV6-1 | CASSEAPILGSGANVLTF | TGTGCCAGCAGTGAAGCTCCTATCCTTGGCTCTGGGGCCAACGTCCTGACTTTC
TRBJ1-4 | 15 | many | . | TRBV5-1 | CASSDGRGGNEKLFF | TGCGCCAGCAGCGACGGGAGAGGCGGTAATGAAAAACTGTTTTTT
TRBJ2-1 | 13 | . | . | TRBV7-9 | CASSPQGQDEQFF | TGTGCCAGCAGTCCGCAGGGGCAGGATGAGCAGTTCTTC
TRBJ2-1 | 16 | few | . | TRBV6-1 | CASSEASRASYNEQFF | TGTGCCAGCAGTGAAGCCTCCAGGGCCTCCTACAATGAGCAGTTCTTC
TRBJ2-7 | 13 | . | . | TRBV5-1 | CASSFGDTYEQYF | TGCGCCAGCAGCTTCGGGGATACCTACGAGCAGTACTTC
TRBJ2-1 | 13 | few | . | TRBV24-1 | CATSDFSDNEQFF | TGTGCCACCAGTGATTTCTCCGACAATGAGCAGTTCTTC
TRBJ2-6 | 16 | . | TRBD1 | TRBV14 | CAGRAVDRAGANVLTF | TGTGCCGGCAGGGCTGTTGACAGGGCTGGGGCCAACGTCCTGACTTTC
TRBJ1-1 | 11 | few | . | TRBV30 | CAWKMNTEAFF | TGTGCCTGGAAAATGAACACTGAAGCTTTCTTT
TRBJ2-3 | 18 | . | TRBD2 | TRBV6-1 | CASSESRLAGVGTDTQYF | TGTGCCAGCAGTGAGTCGCGACTAGCGGGGGTGGGCACAGATACGCAGTATTTT
TRBJ2-3 | 16 | . | . | TRBV7-2 | CASSLQGGASTDTQYF | TGTGCCAGCAGCTTACAGGGGGGGGCGAGCACAGATACGCAGTATTTT
TRBJ1-2 | 14 | many | TRBD1 | TRBV5-1 | CASSLEGTGSGYTF | TGTGCCAGCAGCTTAGAAGGGACAGGGAGTGGCTACACCTTC